Reported below is one T cell receptor (beta chain). Antigen specificity is unknown. The data stem from a study of monozygotic twins with inflammatory bowel disease. Study-level findings and limits: IBD-affected twins scored below their healthy co-twins in TCRbeta diversity (inverse Simpson). Data gave no support to a single strong signal or clonotype associated with IBD.

Template switching appended UMIs that held a 6-nucleotide sample barcode. Following a re-call of the 5' RACE reads, TCRdb has one entry per CDR3 protein and lacks DNA. This table holds approximately 400,000 distinct CDR3 sequences. The V gene's germline CDR1 is DFQATT and CDR2 SNEGSKA (reference sequence). This CDR3 has 13 amino acids. Material for sequencing was blood. The chain links TRBV20-1 to TRBJ2-7; TCRdb outputs TRBD1, but without DNA this stays unchecked. This clonotype was sampled from a human donor with ulcerative colitis or Crohn's disease, or a healthy co-twin of an affected twin (not recorded which). CDR3 sequence reads: CSASGQGKDEQYF.